Below are 9 T cell receptor beta chains sequenced from a single sample in a study of tissue T cells after allogeneic stem cell transplantation. Generated by immunoSEQ multiplex PCR, the TCRdb table keeps only in-frame clones and is missing some. The sample consists of approximately 350 clones, about four fifths of them appearing once. Here the sequenced sample was jejunal tissue, taken at autopsy. The receptor source for this set is a female patient aged 40-70 years with steroid-refractory graft-versus-host disease after an allogeneic stem cell transplant. The graft donor may have contributed some T cells.

This rearrangement joins TRBV5-1 to TRBJ2-1; D is possibly TRBD2 (5 bases). Per the germline V gene, CDR1 is SGHRS and CDR2 is YFSETQ. V lost 2 bases, J lost 6 bases, and 6 bases lay in between. The CDR3 extends over 12 amino acids. Here the CDR3 reads CASSFSANEQFF. CDR3 nucleotide sequence: TGCGCCAGCAGCTTTAGCGCCAATGAGCAGTTCTTC.

The chain links TRBV5-6 to TRBJ2-3, with D uncertain. This CDR3 region has 12 residues. V dropped 2 bases and J dropped 3 bases, with 4 bases sitting between them. Germline V gives CDR1 SGHDT, CDR2 YYEEEE. The CDR3, as DNA: TGTGCCAGCAGCTTCGCGACAGATACGCAGTATTTT. Amino acids: CASSFATDTQYF.

The chain links TRBV20-1 to TRBJ2-5; D remains unclear. V lost 0 bases and J 5 bases, leaving 4 bases between the germline ends. Germline values: CDR1 DFQATT, CDR2 SNEGSKA (reference sequence). The CDR3 extends over 11 amino acids. In DNA form, the CDR3 reads TGCAGTGCTAGAGAGTTGGAGACCCAGTACTTC. It codes for CSARELETQYF.

The chain is built from TRBV7-8 and TRBJ1-6, with a tentative D call TRBD1 (6 bases). Germline CDR1 reads SGHVS; CDR2 reads FQNEAQ. The CDR3 spans 16 residues. V lost 5 bases and J lost 7, with 18 bases in between. CDR3 nucleotide sequence: TGTGCCAGCAGCGAACAGGGTGGATATAGAAATTCACCCCTCCACTTT. Its protein is CASSEQGGYRNSPLHF.

The rearrangement joins TRBV9 to TRBJ2-2; 8 positions match TRBD2. Trimming removed 7 bases from V and 3 bases from J; junction bases left unmatched: 2. Germline V lookup: CDR1 SGDLS, CDR2 YYNGEE. The CDR3 contains 13 residues. CDR3: CASASGYTGELFF. The CDR3 coding sequence is TGTGCCAGCGCTAGCGGGTACACCGGGGAGCTGTTTTTT.

This sequence joins TRBV6-1 and TRBJ1-2; 7 bases line up with TRBD1. The CDR3 loop spans 15 amino acids. Unmatched junction bases numbered 6, after V lost 1 base and J lost 4 bases. Per the germline V gene, CDR1 is MNHNS and CDR2 is SASEGT. This CDR3 is CASSEGQGWSYGYTF. The CDR3 DNA reads as TGTGCCAGCAGTGAAGGACAGGGTTGGAGCTATGGCTACACCTTC.

V and J are TRBV27 and TRBJ1-2; D is uncertain. Germline V lookup: CDR1 MNHEY, CDR2 SMNVEV (reference sequence). V shed 0 bases and J shed 6 bases, with 5 bases lying between them. The CDR3 has 12 residues. The CDR3 here is CASSLSGNGYTF. The CDR3 DNA sequence: TGTGCCAGCAGTTTATCAGGGAATGGCTACACCTTC.

The chain carries TRBV15 and TRBJ1-1; D unclear. There are 19 residues in the CDR3. Between the trimmed V and J ends, which lost 2 bases and 0 bases, there was a span of 22 bases. Germline V gives CDR1 LNHNV, CDR2 YYDKDF (reference sequence). Written as DNA, the CDR3 is TGTGCCACCAGCAGAACCCTAGGACTCAATCGGGTCATGAACACTGAAGCTTTCTTT. Translated, it gives CATSRTLGLNRVMNTEAFF.

V usage is TRBV19 and J usage is TRBJ2-7; D not certain. V was cut by 5 bases and J by 1 base, with 9 bases left in between. The germline gives CDR1 LNHDA, CDR2 SQIVND (reference sequence). This CDR3 spans 13 amino acids. CDR3 DNA sequence: TGTGCCAGTAGTCTGGACGGTTCCTACGAGCAGTACTTC. The encoded protein is CASSLDGSYEQYF.